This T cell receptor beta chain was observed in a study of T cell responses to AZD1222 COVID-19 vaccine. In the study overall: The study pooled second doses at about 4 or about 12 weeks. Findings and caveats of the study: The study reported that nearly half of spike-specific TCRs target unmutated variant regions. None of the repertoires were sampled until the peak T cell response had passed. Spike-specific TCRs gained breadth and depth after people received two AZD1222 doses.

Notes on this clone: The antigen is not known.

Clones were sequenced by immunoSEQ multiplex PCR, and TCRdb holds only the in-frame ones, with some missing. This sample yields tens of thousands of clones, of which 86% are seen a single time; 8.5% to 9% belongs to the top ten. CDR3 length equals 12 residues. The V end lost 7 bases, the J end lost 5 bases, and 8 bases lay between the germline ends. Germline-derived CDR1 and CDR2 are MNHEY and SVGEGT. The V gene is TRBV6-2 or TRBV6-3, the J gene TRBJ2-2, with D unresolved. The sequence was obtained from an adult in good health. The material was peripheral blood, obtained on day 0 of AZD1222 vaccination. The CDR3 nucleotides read TGTGCCAGCACCCCCGATACCGGGGAGCTGTTTTTT. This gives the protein CASTPDTGELFF.